A selection of T cell receptor beta chains follows, all from one sample in a study of control samples from healthy donors and cancer patients. Clones were sequenced by immunoSEQ multiplex PCR, and TCRdb holds only the in-frame ones, with some missing. This sample has 130,000 or so clones, with under 90% found just once. The sample taken for sequencing was PBMCs. These receptors were obtained from a man aged 50 to 60 with head and neck cancer. The CDR3 runs from the conserved cysteine through the conserved F or W.

j_call	v_call	cdr3_aa
TRBJ2-7	TRBV7-2	CASSLISGSHYEQYF
TRBJ2-1	TRBV28	CASSLTRLNPGVF
TRBJ1-1	TRBV29-1	CSVFVMGNPNAFF
TRBJ2-3	TRBV6-5	CASRDSGTDTQYF
TRBJ1-5	TRBV9	CASNAGYSNQPQHF
TRBJ2-7	TRBV6-5	CASRPRGVAWVEQYF
TRBJ2-1	TRBV7-9	CASSLRGSYNEQFF
TRBJ2-1	TRBV19	CASSRASAYNEQFF
TRBJ1-6	TRBV7-2	CASSLRQNRIGSPLHF
TRBJ1-3	TRBV3-1/TRBV3-2	CASSPFILSSGNTIYF
TRBJ1-5	TRBV6-5	CASSPRGNQPQHF
TRBJ1-2	TRBV6-5	CASSYSSGTAFYGYTF
TRBJ2-5	TRBV9	CASSPRGGETQYF
TRBJ1-2	TRBV5-1	CASSSGDLNYGYTF
TRBJ2-4	TRBV6-5	CASSSLTAAKNIQYF
TRBJ1-1	TRBV6-5	CASSYGEGMNTEAFF
TRBJ2-3	TRBV14	CASRRRVATDTQYF
TRBJ2-7	TRBV2	CASSEQGGRTYGQYF
TRBJ2-7	TRBV4-1	CASSQVGTGASYEQYF
TRBJ1-2	TRBV11-2	CASSSEFGGLGYTF
TRBJ1-5	TRBV30	CAWSGDRGQPQHF
TRBJ2-3	TRBV24-1	CATKGADTQYF
TRBJ1-3	TRBV9	CASSGVSNTIYF
TRBJ2-5	TRBV20-1	CSAAGQETQYF
TRBJ1-4	TRBV10-2	CASSENYRVGEKLFF
TRBJ1-1	TRBV18	CASSPMTGNTEAFF
TRBJ1-5	TRBV19	CASSKGTGNQPQHF
TRBJ2-3	TRBV30	CAWSTVGGSTDTQYF
TRBJ1-5	TRBV19	CASSGQGGLQPQHF
TRBJ2-1	TRBV2	CASKGQEISYNEQFF
TRBJ2-5	TRBV20-1	CSASPQGPVETQYF
TRBJ2-7	TRBV5-1	CASSRDRAYEQYF
TRBJ1-4	TRBV30	CAWSVGGNEKLFF
TRBJ2-7	TRBV4-1	CASSQGRTRTFSEQYF
TRBJ2-2	TRBV5-6	CASSYPGLLNTGELFF
TRBJ1-5	TRBV6-1	CASKSFGTRNQPQHF
TRBJ1-3	TRBV6-5	CASSYSVPGKGNTIYF
TRBJ2-5	TRBV3-1/TRBV3-2	CASSQETALARRETQYF
TRBJ2-1	TRBV27	CASSSGSFEQFF
TRBJ1-1	TRBV12-3/TRBV12-4	CASSLDSSGAFF
TRBJ2-1	TRBV19	CASKGISYNEQFF
TRBJ2-1	TRBV3-1/TRBV3-2	CASSQGPGATYNEQFF
TRBJ2-3	TRBV15	CATSSSAGAGTDTQYF
TRBJ2-7	TRBV28	CASSPPGQDSYEQYF
TRBJ2-3	TRBV13	CASSLGGGPGDTQYF
TRBJ2-5	TRBV7-9	CASSPGAGGEETQYF
TRBJ2-1	TRBV5-1	CASSWTSGSASSYNEQFF
TRBJ2-1	TRBV7-9	CASSSGVERNEQFF